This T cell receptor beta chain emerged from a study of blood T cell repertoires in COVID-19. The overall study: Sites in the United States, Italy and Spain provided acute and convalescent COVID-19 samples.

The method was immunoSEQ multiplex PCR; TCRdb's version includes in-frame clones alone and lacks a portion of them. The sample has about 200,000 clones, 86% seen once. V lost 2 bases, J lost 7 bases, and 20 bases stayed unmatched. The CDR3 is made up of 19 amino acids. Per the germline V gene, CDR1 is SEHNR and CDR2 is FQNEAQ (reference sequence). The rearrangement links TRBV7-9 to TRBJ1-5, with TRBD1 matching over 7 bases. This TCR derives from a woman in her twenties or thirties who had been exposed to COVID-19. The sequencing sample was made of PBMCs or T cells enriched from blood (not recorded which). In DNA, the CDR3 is TGTGCCAGCAGCTTAATTCCCGGGACAGAGGGGAGTAGCGGACAGCCCCAGCATTTT. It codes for CASSLIPGTEGSSGQPQHF.